The source of this T cell receptor (beta chain) is a study of beta chain features in type 1 diabetes. Findings and caveats of the study: Cells carrying high TCR expression could end up over-represented when cDNA is sequenced. Compared with healthy donors, patients appeared to share more similar naive, central memory and regulatory TCRB repertoires. A moderate, significant TCRB CDR3 shortening appeared in type 1 diabetes across four CD4+ subsets.

It was one heparinised blood draw, averaging around 120 mL, that each donor gave. CD4+ cells of the naive, central memory, regulatory and stem cell-like memory types were sorted via CD45RO/CCR7/CD25/CD127/CD95/CD27. The germline gives CDR1 LGHNA, CDR2 YSLEER. The CDR3 loop spans 19 amino acids. V trimming: 0 bases; J trimming: 2 bases; junction bases outside the gene matches: 12. Since all of the isolated RNA was reverse transcribed, expressed TCRB transcripts were what got sequenced. Profiled with immunoSEQ multiplex PCR; TCRdb holds only in-frame clones, not every one. The sample has more than 300,000 clones; 10% to 15% are singletons. As concerns this clone: Its antigen remains unidentified.

Sequencing used naive CD4+ T cells from blood. V gene TRBV4-3 combines with J gene TRBJ2-3, with 9 bases aligning to TRBD2. The sequence was obtained from a young woman with type 1 diabetes. Here the CDR3 DNA reads TGCGCCAGCAGCCAAGAGGTCGTGGAGAGCGGGAGGCTCACAGATACGCAGTATTTT. Translated: CASSQEVVESGRLTDTQYF.